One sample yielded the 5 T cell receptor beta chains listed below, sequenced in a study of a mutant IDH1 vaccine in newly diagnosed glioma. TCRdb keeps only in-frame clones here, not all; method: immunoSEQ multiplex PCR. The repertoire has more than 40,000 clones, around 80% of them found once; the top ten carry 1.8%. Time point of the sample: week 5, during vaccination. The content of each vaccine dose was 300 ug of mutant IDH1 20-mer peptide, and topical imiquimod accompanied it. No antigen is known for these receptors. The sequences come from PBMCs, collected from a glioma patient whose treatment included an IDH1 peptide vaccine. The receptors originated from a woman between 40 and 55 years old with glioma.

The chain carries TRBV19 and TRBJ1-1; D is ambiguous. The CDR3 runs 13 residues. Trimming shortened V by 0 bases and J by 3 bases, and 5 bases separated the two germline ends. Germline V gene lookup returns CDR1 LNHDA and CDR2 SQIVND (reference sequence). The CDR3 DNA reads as TGTGCCAGTAGTATAGAGAGGGACACTGAAGCTTTCTTT. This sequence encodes CASSIERDTEAFF.

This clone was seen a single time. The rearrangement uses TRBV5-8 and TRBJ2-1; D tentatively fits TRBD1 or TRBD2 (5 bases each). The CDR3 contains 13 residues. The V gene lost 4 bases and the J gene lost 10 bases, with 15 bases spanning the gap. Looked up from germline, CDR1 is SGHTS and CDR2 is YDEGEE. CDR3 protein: CASSITDRDEQFF. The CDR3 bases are TGTGCCAGCAGCATCACCGATAGGGACGAGCAGTTCTTC.

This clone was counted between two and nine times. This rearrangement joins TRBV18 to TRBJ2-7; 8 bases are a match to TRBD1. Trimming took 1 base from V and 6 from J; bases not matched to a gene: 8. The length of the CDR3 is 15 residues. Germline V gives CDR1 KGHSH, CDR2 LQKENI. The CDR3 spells CASSPQFNGQGEQYF. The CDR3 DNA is TGTGCCAGCTCACCACAGTTTAATGGACAGGGCGAGCAGTACTTC.

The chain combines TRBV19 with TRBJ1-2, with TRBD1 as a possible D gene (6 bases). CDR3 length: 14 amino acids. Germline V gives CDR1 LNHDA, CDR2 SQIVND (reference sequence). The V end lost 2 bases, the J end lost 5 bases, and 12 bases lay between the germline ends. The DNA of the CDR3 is TGTGCCAGTAGTATACAGGGGCCCGGATATGGCTACACCTTC. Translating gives CASSIQGPGYGYTF.

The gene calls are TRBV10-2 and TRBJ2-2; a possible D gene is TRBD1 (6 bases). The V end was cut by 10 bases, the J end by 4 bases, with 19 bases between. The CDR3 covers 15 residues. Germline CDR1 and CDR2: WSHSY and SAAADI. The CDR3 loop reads CATSSTQGRTGELFF. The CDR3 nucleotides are TGCGCCACCTCCAGCACACAGGGCCGCACCGGGGAGCTGTTTTTT.